This TCR beta chain was obtained from a study of blood T cell dynamics during melanoma immunotherapy. Sequencing used immunoSEQ multiplex PCR; TCRdb keeps in-frame clones, though not all of them. The sample shows roughly 9,900 clones, around 87% of them seen only once. Looked up from germline, CDR1 is MGHRA and CDR2 is YSYEKL. Trimming took 1 base from V and 5 from J; bases not matched to a gene: 10. The CDR3 is 16 residues long. Noted time point: week 3, after first cycle of checkpoint inhibitor. This chain joins TRBV4-1 and TRBJ2-5; 7 bases fit TRBD2. Material: blood, obtained from a patient treated with checkpoint blockade. The TCR comes from a human donor with melanoma. CDR3 protein: CASSQVAGLVSETQYF. The DNA for the CDR3 is TGCGCCAGCAGCCAAGTAGCTGGACTAGTCTCCGAGACCCAGTACTTC.